This TCR beta chain was retrieved from a study of patients and donors after allogeneic stem cell transplantation. This clonotype was found a few times. Per the germline V gene, CDR1 is SGHTA and CDR2 is FQGNSA. This CDR3 is built from 16 residues. Losses at the gene ends were 5 bases for V and 4 bases for J; bases not matched to a gene: 9. TCRdb passed the RT-PCR reads through MiXCR, listing each CDR3 protein once. In the table there are 400,000 to 450,000 distinct CDR3 sequences, around 15% of which are singletons. The sample taken for sequencing was blood, either unsorted or a sorted T cell fraction (not recorded which). The receptor comes from a human donor who was either an allogeneic HSCT recipient or a stem cell or donor lymphocyte infusion donor (not recorded which). It is not recorded whose cells these are; they may come from a transplant donor. The chain has TRBV7-2 and TRBJ2-5; 11 bases agree with TRBD2. CDR3 nucleotide sequence: TGTGCCAGCAGCCTCCGGCGACTAGCGGGGACAGAGACCCAGTACTTC. Amino acids: CASSLRRLAGTETQYF.